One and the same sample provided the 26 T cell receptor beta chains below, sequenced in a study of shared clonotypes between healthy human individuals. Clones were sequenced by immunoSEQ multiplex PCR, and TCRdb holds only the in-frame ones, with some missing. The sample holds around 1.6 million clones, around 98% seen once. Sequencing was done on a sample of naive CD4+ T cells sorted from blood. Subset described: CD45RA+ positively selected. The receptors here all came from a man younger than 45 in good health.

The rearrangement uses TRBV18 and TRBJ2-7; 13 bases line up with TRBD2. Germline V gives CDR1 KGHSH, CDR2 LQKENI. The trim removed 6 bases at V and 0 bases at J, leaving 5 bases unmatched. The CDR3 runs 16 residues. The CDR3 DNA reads TGTGCCAGCTCTACACGGACTAGCGGGAGCTCCTACGAGCAGTACTTC. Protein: CASSTRTSGSSYEQYF.

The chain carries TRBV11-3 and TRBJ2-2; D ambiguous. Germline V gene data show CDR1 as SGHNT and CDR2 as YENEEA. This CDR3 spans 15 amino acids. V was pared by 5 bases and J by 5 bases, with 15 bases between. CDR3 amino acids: CASSEGVTQTGELFF. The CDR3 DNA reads TGTGCCAGCAGCGAAGGCGTGACACAGACCGGGGAGCTGTTTTTT.

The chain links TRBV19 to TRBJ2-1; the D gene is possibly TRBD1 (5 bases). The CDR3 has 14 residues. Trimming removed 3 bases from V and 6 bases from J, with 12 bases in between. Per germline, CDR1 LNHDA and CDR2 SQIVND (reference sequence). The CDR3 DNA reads TGTGCCAGTAGTATTACGCAGGGTGGCAATGAGCAGTTCTTC. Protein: CASSITQGGNEQFF.

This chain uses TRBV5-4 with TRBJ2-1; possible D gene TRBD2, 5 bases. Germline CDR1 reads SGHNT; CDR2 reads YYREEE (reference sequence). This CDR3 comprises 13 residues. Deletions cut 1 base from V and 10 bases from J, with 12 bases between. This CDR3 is CASSLPGKEEQFF. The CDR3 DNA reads TGTGCCAGCAGCTTGCCGGGAAAAGAAGAGCAGTTCTTC.

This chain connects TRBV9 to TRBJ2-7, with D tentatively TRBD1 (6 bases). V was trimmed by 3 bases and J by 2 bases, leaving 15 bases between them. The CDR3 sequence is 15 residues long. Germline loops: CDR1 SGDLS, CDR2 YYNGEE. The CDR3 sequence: CASSAGTTYPYEQYF. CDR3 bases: TGTGCCAGCAGCGCCGGGACAACCTACCCCTACGAGCAGTACTTC.

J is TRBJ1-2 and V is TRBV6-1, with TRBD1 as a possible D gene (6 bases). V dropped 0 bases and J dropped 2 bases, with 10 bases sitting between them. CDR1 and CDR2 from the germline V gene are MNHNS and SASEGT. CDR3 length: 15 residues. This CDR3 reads CASSEARGYNYGYTF. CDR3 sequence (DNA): TGTGCCAGCAGTGAAGCGAGGGGGTACAACTATGGCTACACCTTC.

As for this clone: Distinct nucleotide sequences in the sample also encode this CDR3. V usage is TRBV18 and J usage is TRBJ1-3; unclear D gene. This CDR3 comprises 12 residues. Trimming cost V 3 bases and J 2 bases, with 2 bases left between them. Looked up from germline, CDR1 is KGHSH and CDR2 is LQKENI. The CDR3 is CASSPPGNTIYF. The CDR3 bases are TGTGCCAGCTCACCTCCTGGAAACACCATATATTTT.

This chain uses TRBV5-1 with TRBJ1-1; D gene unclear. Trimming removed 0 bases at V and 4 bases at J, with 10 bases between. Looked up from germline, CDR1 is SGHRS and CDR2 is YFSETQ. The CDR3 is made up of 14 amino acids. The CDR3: CASSLVTGGTEAFF. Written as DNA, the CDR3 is TGCGCCAGCAGCTTGGTAACGGGTGGCACTGAAGCTTTCTTT.

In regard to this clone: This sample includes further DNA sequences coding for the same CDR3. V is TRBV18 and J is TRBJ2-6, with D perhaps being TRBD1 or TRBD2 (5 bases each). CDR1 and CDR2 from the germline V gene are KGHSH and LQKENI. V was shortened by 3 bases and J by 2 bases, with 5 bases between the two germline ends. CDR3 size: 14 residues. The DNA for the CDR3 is TGTGCCAGCTCACCGGGACCTGGGGCCAACGTCCTGACTTTC. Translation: CASSPGPGANVLTF.

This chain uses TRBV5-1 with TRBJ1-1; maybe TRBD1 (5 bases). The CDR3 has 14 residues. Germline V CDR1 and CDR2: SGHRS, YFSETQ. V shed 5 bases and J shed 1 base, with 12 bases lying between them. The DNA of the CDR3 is TGCGCCAGCAGGGACAACAGGAAGAACACTGAAGCTTTCTTT. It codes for CASRDNRKNTEAFF.

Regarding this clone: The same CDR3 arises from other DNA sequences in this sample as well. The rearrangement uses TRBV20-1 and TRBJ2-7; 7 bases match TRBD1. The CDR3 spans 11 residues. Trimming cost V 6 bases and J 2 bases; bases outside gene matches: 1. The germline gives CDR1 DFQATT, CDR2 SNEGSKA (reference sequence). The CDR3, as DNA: TGCAGTGCCCAGGGGGCCTACGAGCAGTACTTC. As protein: CSAQGAYEQYF.

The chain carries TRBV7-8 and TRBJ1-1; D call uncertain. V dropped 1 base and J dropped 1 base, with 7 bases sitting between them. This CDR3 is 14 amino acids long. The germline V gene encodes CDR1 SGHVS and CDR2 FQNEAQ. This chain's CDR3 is CASSLVAQNTEAFF. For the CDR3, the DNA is TGTGCCAGCAGCTTAGTAGCTCAGAACACTGAAGCTTTCTTT.

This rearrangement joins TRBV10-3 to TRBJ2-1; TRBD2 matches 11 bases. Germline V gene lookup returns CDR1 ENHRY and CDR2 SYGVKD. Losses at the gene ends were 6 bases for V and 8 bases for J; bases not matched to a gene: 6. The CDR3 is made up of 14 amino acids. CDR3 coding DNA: TGTGCCATCAGGGGGACTAGCGGTGGCGATGAGCAGTTCTTC. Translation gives CAIRGTSGGDEQFF.

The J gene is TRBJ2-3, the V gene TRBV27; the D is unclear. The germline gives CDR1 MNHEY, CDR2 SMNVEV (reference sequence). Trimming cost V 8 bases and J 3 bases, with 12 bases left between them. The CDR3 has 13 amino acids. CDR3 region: CASGQGRTDTQYF. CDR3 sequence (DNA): TGTGCCAGCGGCCAAGGCAGAACAGATACGCAGTATTTT.

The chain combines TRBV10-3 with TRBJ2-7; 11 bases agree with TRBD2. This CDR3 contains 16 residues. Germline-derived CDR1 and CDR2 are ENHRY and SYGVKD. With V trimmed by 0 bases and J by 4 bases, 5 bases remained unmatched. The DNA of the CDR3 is TGTGCCATCAGTGAGTCTAGCGGGAGGGCTTTTTACGAGCAGTACTTC. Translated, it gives CAISESSGRAFYEQYF.

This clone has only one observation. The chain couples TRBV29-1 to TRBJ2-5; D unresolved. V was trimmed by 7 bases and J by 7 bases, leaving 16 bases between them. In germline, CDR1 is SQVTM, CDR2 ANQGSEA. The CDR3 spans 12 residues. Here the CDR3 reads CSAYGTGGTQYF. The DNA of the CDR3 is TGCAGCGCATATGGAACGGGCGGGACCCAGTACTTC.

As DNA, the CDR3 is TGTGCCAGCAGCTCTGTGCAGGGAGGGTACGAGCAGTACTTC. Translated: CASSSVQGGYEQYF. The chain carries TRBV7-2 and TRBJ2-7, with 7 bases that match TRBD2. Trimming at V came to 4 bases and at J to 4 bases, leaving 7 bases not matched to a gene. The CDR3 runs 14 residues. Germline CDR1 reads SGHTA; CDR2 reads FQGNSA. Based on the CDR3 plus reference TRBV7-2 and TRBJ2-7, the full variable domain is GAGVSQSPSNKVTEKGKDVELRCDPISGHTALYWYRQSLGQGLEFLIYFQGNSAPDKSGLPSDRFSAERTGGSVSTLTIQRTQQEDSAVYLCASSSVQGGYEQYFGPGTRLTVT.

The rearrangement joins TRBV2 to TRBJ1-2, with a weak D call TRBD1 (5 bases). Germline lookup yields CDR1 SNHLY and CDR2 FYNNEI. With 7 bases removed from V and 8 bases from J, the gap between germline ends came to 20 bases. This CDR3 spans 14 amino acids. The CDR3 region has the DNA TGTGCCAGCACGGCAGGGACCGTCCTATCGGGCTACACCTTC. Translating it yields CASTAGTVLSGYTF.

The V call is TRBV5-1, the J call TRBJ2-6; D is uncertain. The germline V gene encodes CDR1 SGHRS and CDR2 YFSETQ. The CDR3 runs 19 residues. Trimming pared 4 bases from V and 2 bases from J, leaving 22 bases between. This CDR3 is CASSQYPVAVEPGANVLTF. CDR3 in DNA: TGCGCCAGCAGCCAATACCCCGTGGCAGTAGAACCTGGGGCCAACGTCCTGACTTTC.

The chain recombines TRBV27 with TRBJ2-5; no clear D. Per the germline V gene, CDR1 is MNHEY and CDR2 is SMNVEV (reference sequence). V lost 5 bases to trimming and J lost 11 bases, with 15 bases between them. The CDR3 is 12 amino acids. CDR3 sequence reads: CASSPPLGAQYF. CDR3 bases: TGTGCCAGCAGTCCCCCCCTGGGCGCTCAGTACTTC.

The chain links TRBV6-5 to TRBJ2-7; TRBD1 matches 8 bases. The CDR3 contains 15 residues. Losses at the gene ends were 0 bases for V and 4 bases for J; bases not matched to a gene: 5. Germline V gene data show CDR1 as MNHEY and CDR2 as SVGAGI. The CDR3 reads CASSYSADRVYEQYF. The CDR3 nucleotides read TGTGCCAGCAGTTACTCCGCGGACAGGGTGTACGAGCAGTACTTC.

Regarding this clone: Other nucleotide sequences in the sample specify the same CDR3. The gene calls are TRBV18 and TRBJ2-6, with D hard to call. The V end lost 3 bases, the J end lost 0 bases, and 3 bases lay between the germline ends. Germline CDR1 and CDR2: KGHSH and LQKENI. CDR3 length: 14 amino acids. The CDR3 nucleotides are TGTGCCAGCTCACCCATCTCTGGGGCCAACGTCCTGACTTTC. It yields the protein CASSPISGANVLTF.

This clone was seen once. This CDR3 reads CASSPIAGEGELFF. CDR3 in DNA: TGTGCCAGCTCACCCATAGCGGGAGAAGGGGAGCTGTTTTTT. This chain connects TRBV18 to TRBJ2-2; 9 bases map to TRBD2. Trimming at V came to 3 bases and at J to 8 bases, leaving 4 bases not matched to a gene. The CDR3 consists of 14 residues. CDR1 is KGHSH and CDR2 is LQKENI in the germline V gene.

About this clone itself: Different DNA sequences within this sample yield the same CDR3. This CDR3 reads CSAGGETQYF. The CDR3 coding sequence is TGCAGTGCAGGGGGGGAGACCCAGTACTTC. V and J are TRBV20-1 and TRBJ2-5, with D possibly called TRBD1 or TRBD2 (6 bases each). Germline assignment: CDR1 DFQATT and CDR2 SNEGSKA (reference sequence). The CDR3 has 10 residues. Deletions cut 6 bases from V and 5 bases from J, with 7 bases between.

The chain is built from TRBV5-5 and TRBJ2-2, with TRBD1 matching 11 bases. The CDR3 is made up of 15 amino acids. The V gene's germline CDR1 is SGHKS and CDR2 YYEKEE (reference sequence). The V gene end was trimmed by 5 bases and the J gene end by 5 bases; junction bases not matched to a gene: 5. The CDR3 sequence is CASRRTGGLTGELFF. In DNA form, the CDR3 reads TGTGCCAGCAGAAGGACAGGGGGCCTTACCGGGGAGCTGTTTTTT.

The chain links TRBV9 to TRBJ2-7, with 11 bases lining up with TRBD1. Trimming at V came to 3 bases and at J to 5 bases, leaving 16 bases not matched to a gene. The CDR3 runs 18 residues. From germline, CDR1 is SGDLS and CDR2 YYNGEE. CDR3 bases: TGTGCCAGCAGCGCGGGACAGGGGGTGGATAGCGGGAGCGACGAGCAGTACTTC. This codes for CASSAGQGVDSGSDEQYF.